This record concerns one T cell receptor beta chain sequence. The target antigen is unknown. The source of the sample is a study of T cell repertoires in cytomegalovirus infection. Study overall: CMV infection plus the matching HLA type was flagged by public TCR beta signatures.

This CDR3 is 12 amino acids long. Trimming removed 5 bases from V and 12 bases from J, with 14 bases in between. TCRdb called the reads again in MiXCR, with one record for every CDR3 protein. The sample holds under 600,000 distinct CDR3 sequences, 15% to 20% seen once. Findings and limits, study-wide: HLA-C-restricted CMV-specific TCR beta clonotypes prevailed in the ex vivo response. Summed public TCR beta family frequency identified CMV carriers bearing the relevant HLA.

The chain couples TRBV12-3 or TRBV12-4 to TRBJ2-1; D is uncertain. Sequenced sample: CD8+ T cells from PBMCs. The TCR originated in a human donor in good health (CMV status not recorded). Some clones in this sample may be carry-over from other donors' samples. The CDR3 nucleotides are TGTGCCAGCAGTATGGGCACGCCGTGGCAGTTCTTC. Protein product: CASSMGTPWQFF.